Listed below are T cell receptor beta chains from one sample, sequenced in a study of cytomegalovirus exposure and HLA in healthy donors. Data came from immunoSEQ multiplex PCR; TCRdb stores just in-frame clones and leaves some out. The table lists about 130,000 clones, 80% of them singletons. The sample taken for sequencing was PBMCs. The receptor source for this set is a young man in good health and CMV-seronegative. The conserved cysteine and the conserved F or W are not part of the CDR3 here. Clone size appears in some rows only: once, few, many, or a class for an expanded clone.

V,J,size,CDR3
TRBV30,TRBJ2-1,once,AWSVASGINNEQF
TRBV6-1,TRBJ1-1,.,ASGPRVAF
TRBV7-2,TRBJ2-5,.,ASSFMLNRETQY
TRBV7-9,.,.,ASSFPLGVEQY
TRBV28,TRBJ1-2,once,ASSLSRTGDGYT
TRBV5-5,TRBJ2-7,.,ASSKTGSTAENYEQY
TRBV7-9,TRBJ2-7,few,ASSLQANSYEQY
TRBV7-8,TRBJ2-3,.,ASSTTPGRGLVTDTQY
TRBV6-1,TRBJ2-2,.,ASSDSENTGELF
TRBV19,TRBJ1-2,.,ASRWDREGYT
TRBV9,TRBJ2-1,few,ASSVATGGRSYNEQF
TRBV27,TRBJ2-7,.,ASSWRGLAGVSYEQY
TRBV6-6,TRBJ2-1,.,ASSYYQGARNEQF
TRBV13,.,.,ASSLRAGLNEQY
TRBV27,TRBJ2-7,.,ASSFFTGDEQY
TRBV21-1,TRBJ2-5,.,ASSKREPGFETQY
TRBV18,TRBJ2-5,.,ASSPTRYQETQY
TRBV7-8,TRBJ2-1,.,ASRDPGRVDNEQF
TRBV11-3,TRBJ2-5,few,ASSLGPTGRETQY
TRBV25-1,TRBJ2-3,once,ASSERDRVFPADTQY
TRBV9,TRBJ2-7,.,ASSLGEGPYEQY
TRBV19,TRBJ1-1,.,ATTHWETTEAF
TRBV6-1,TRBJ1-1,few,ASSEIHSYTEAF
TRBV10-2,TRBJ2-1,.,ASTGLAGDNEQF
TRBV7-8,TRBJ2-2,.,ASRMGQGNTGELF
TRBV7-2,TRBJ2-7,.,ASSQQGLSTYEQY
TRBV21-1,TRBJ2-7,.,ASSKEAEHPSYEQY
TRBV6-1,TRBJ2-1,.,ASSEGTSGSNEQF
TRBV9,TRBJ1-3,.,ASTSGVAGDTIY
TRBV6-5,TRBJ2-1,.,ASRAGTGSYNEQF
TRBV7-2,TRBJ2-7,.,ASSLGDRAGEQY
TRBV6-1,TRBJ2-7,once,ASSEPRLATYEQY
TRBV6-4,TRBJ2-1,.,ASSPGPTYNEQF
TRBV10-2,TRBJ2-1,.,ASSESDPSALLEQF
TRBV29-1,TRBJ2-7,.,SANRGTYEQY
TRBV4-1,TRBJ2-2,.,ASSQRGQTNTGELF
TRBV18,TRBJ2-3,once,ASSPGGPPGDTQY